This TCR beta chain stems from a study of blood T cells in healthy people across ages. Using a J-beta primer mix together with a sample-barcoded 5' primer, a second PCR was run for roughly 7 to 12 cycles. TCRdb re-called the 5' RACE reads with MiXCR, one entry per CDR3 protein. The sample lists just under 750,000 distinct CDR3 sequences; roughly 20% were seen once. Each donor's blood draw was roughly 10 milliliters of peripheral blood. Per-sample PBMC isolation yielded at least 7 million cells. The CDR3 has 16 amino acids. J was trimmed by 1 base and V by 5 bases; bases with no gene match: 8. Germline V CDR1 and CDR2: SGHVS, FQNEAQ. Study results and limitations: Estimates drawn from one million T cells were deemed to understate diversity. In long-lived donors, naive CD4+ cell counts and diversity exceeded those of aged donors.

This clonotype showed up many times. The target antigen is unknown. The chain combines TRBV7-8 with TRBJ2-5, with 9 positions matching TRBD2. The source material was blood. The receptor was derived from a man in his 70s in good health. CDR3 residues: CASSLVTSGLQETQYF. DNA of the CDR3: TGTGCCAGCAGCCTCGTGACTAGCGGCCTCCAAGAGACCCAGTACTTC.